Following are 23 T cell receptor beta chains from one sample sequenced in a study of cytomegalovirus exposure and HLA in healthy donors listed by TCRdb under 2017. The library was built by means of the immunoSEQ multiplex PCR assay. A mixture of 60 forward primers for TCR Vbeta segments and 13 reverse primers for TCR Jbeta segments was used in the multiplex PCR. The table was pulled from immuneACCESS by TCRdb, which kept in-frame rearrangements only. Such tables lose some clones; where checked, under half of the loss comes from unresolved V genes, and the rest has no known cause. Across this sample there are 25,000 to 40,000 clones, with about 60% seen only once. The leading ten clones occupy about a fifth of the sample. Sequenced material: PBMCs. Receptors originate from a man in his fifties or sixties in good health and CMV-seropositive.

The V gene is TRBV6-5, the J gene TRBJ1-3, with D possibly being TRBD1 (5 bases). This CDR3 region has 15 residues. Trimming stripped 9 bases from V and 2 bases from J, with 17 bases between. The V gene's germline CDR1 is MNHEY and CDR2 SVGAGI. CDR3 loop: CASHTGGTTGNTIYF. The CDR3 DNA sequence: TGTGCCAGTCATACGGGGGGAACTACTGGAAACACCATATATTTT.

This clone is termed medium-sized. The CDR3 here is CASSGGFGGRQETQYF. The CDR3 DNA follows: TGTGCCAGCAGTGGGGGTTTCGGGGGAAGACAAGAGACCCAGTACTTC. The chain employs TRBV2 and TRBJ2-5, with D maybe TRBD2 (6 bases). V dropped 4 bases and J dropped 2 bases, with 17 bases sitting between them. The CDR3 has 16 residues. In germline, CDR1 is SNHLY, CDR2 FYNNEI. Together with reference TRBV2 and TRBJ2-5, the CDR3 gives the full variable domain: EPEVTQTPSHQVTQMGQEVILRCVPISNHLYFYWYRQILGQKVEFLVSFYNNEISEKSEIFDDQFSVERPDGSNFTLKIRSTKLEDSAMYFCASSGGFGGRQETQYFGPGTRLLVL.

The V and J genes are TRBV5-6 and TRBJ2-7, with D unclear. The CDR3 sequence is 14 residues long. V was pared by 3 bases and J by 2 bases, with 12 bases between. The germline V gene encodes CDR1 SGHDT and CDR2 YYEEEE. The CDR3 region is CASSYAGRPYEQYF. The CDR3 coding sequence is TGTGCCAGCAGCTACGCAGGCAGGCCCTACGAGCAGTACTTC.

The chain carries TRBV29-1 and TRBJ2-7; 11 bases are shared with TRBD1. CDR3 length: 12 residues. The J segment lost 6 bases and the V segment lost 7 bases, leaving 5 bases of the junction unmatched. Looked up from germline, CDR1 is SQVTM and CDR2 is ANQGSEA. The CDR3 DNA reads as TGCAGCGCCCGGACAGGGGGCTTCGAGCAGTACTTC. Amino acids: CSARTGGFEQYF.

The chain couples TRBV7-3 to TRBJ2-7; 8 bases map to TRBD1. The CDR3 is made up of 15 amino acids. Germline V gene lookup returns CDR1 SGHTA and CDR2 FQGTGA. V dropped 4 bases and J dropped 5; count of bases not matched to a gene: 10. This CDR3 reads CASSSVGQGWDEQYF. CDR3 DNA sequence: TGTGCCAGCAGCTCCGTCGGACAGGGATGGGACGAGCAGTACTTC.

As DNA, the CDR3 is TGTGCCAGCCTCCGGGACTCATCCTACAATGAGCAGTTCTTC. This translates into CASLRDSSYNEQFF. The chain couples TRBV2 to TRBJ2-1; possible D gene TRBD2, 6 bases. Trimming removed 8 bases from V and 1 base from J, with 12 bases in between. This CDR3 is 14 amino acids long. From germline, CDR1 is SNHLY and CDR2 FYNNEI.

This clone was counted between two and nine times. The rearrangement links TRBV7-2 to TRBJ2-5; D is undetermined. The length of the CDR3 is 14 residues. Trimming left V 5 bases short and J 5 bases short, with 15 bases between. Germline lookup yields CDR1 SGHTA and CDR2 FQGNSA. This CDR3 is CASSPRSRQETQYF. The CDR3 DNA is TGTGCCAGCAGCCCCCGGAGCCGCCAGGAGACCCAGTACTTC.

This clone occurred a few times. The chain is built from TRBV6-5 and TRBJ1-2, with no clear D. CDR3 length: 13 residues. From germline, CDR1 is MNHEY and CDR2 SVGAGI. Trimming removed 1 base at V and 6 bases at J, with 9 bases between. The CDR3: CASSYLGRDGYTF. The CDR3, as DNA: TGTGCCAGCAGTTACTTGGGGAGGGATGGCTACACCTTC.

CDR3 amino acids: CASSQGAGANYGYTF. The CDR3, as DNA: TGTGCCAGCAGTCAAGGGGCAGGGGCTAACTATGGCTACACCTTC. The chain employs TRBV6-5 and TRBJ1-2, with D possibly TRBD1 on 6 matching bases. This CDR3 spans 15 amino acids. Trimming cost V 5 bases and J 0 bases, with 13 bases left between them. Germline CDR1 and CDR2: MNHEY and SVGAGI.

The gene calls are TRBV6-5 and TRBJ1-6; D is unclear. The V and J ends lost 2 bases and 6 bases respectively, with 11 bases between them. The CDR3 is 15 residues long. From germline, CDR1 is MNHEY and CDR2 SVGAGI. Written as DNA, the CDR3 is TGTGCCAGCAGTTACGCGCCCGAATTTAATTCACCCCTCCACTTT. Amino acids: CASSYAPEFNSPLHF.

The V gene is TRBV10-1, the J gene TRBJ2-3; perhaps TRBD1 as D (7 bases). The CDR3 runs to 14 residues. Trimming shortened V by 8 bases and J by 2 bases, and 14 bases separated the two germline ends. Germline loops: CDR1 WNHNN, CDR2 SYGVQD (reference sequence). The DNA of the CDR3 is TGCGCCAGCTCCAGGGGGGTAGACACAGATACGCAGTATTTT. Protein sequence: CASSRGVDTDTQYF.

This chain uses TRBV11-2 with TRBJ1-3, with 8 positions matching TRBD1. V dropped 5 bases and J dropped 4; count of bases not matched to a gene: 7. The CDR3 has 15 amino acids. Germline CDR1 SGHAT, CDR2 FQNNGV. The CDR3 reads CASSAEGQGGNTIYF. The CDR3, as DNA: TGTGCCAGCAGCGCCGAAGGACAGGGAGGAAACACCATATATTTT.

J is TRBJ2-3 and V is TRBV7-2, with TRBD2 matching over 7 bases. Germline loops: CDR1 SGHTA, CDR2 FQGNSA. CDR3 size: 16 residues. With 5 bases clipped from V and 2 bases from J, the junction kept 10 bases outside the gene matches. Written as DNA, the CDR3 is TGTGCCAGCAGCCCCTATGCCAGCGGGGTCACAGATACGCAGTATTTT. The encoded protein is CASSPYASGVTDTQYF. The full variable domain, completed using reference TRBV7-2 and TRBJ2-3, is GAGVSQSPSNKVTEKGKDVELRCDPISGHTALYWYRQSLGQGLEFLIYFQGNSAPDKSGLPSDRFSAERTGGSVSTLTIQRTQQEDSAVYLCASSPYASGVTDTQYFGPGTRLTVL.

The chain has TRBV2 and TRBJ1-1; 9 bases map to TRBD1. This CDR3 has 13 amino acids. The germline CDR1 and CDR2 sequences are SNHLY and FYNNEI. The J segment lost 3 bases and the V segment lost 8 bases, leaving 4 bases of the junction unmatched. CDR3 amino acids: CASLWTGDTEAFF. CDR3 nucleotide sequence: TGTGCCAGCCTATGGACAGGGGACACTGAAGCTTTCTTT.

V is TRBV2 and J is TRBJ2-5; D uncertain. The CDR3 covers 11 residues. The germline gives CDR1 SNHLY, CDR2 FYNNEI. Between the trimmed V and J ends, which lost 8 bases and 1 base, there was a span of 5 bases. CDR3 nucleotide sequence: TGTGCCAGCTCCCTCCAAGAGACCCAGTACTTC. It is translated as CASSLQETQYF.

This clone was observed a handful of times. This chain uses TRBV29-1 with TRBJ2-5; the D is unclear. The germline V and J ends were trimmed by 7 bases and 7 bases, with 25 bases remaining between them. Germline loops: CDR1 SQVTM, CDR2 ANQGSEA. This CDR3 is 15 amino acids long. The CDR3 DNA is TGCAGCGGGCTAGGATTCGGGTGGTCCCCCAGGACCCAGTACTTC. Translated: CSGLGFGWSPRTQYF.

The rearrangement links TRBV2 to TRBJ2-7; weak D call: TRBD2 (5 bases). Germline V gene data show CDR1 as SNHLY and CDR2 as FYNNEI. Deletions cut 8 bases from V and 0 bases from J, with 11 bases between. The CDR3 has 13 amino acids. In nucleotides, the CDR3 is TGTGCCAGCGAAGACTACTTCTCCTACGAGCAGTACTTC. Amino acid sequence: CASEDYFSYEQYF.

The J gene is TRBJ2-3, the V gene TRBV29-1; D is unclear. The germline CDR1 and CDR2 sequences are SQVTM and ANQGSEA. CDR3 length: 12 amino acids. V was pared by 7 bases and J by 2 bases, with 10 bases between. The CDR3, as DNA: TGCAGCGAACGCCGAGTCACAGATACGCAGTATTTT. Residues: CSERRVTDTQYF.

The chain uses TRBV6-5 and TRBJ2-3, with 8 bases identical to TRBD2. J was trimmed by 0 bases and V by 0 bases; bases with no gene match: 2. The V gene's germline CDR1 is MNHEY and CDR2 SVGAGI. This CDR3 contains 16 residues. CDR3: CASSYSASGSTDTQYF. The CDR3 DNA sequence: TGTGCCAGCAGTTACTCGGCTAGCGGGAGCACAGATACGCAGTATTTT.

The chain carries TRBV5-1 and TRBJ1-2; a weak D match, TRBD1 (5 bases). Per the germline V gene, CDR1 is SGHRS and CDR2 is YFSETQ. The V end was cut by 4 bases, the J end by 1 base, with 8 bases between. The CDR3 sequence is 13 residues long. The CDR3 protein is CASSLGDNYGYTF. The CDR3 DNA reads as TGCGCCAGCAGCCTAGGGGATAACTATGGCTACACCTTC.

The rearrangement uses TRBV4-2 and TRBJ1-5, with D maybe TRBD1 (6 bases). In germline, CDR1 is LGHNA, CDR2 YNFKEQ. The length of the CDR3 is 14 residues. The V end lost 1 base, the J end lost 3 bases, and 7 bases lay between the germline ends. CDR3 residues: CASSQGQVNQPQHF. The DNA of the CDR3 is TGTGCCAGCAGCCAAGGACAGGTCAATCAGCCCCAGCATTTT.

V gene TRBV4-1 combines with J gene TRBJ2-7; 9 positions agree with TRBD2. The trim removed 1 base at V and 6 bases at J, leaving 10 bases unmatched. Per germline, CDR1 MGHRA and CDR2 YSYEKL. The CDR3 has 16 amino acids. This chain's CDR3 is CASSQGVAGDLPEQYF. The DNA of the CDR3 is TGCGCCAGCAGCCAAGGGGTAGCGGGAGATCTACCCGAGCAGTACTTC.

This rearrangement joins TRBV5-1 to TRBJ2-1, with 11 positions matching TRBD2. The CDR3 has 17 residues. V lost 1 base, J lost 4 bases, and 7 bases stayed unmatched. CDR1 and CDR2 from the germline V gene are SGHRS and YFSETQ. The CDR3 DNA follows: TGCGCCAGCAGCTTGACGACTAGCGGGACGGGGTACAATGAGCAGTTCTTC. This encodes CASSLTTSGTGYNEQFF. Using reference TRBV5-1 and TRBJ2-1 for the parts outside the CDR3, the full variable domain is KAGVTQTPRYLIKTRGQQVTLSCSPISGHRSVSWYQQTPGQGLQFLFEYFSETQRNKGNFPGRFSGRQFSNSRSEMNVSTLELGDSALYLCASSLTTSGTGYNEQFFGPGTRLTVL.